This T cell receptor (beta chain) was captured by sequencing in a study of Tregs in tolerant kidney transplant recipients. Per the germline V gene, CDR1 is MDHEN and CDR2 is SYDVKM. The CDR3 length is 16 residues. After removal of 6 bases from V and 0 bases from J, the junction contained 8 bases not matched to a gene. Clones were read by immunoSEQ multiplex PCR, and TCRdb kept only the in-frame ones, dropping some. The data show about 110,000 clones, with 90% seen just once and roughly 0.31% held by the top ten. This clone was seen just once. No antigen is known for it. General study points: This study did not directly address biological reproducibility. Tolerant patients' donor-specific Tregs expanded beyond overall Tregs, suggesting antigen-driven growth. Tregs expanded with activated donor B cells seemed most donor-specific.

The V call is TRBV28, the J call TRBJ1-1; 9 nucleotides match TRBD1. This sequence originates from a human donor who received a combined kidney and bone marrow transplant. The sequencing here drew on CD4+ T cells from blood, taken before the transplant. The DNA of the CDR3 is TGTGCCAGCAGCAGTCCCGGGACAGGGATGAACACTGAAGCTTTCTTT. Residues: CASSSPGTGMNTEAFF.